The TCR beta chain described here comes from a study of cytomegalovirus exposure and HLA in healthy donors. Study-wide results and caveats: The authors later linked a missense DCLRE1C variant to TCR beta V- and J-gene trimming. It is likely that the observed cluster of highly shared sequence variants was a sequencing artifact.

From germline, CDR1 is SEHNR and CDR2 FQNEAQ (reference sequence). V was shortened by 6 bases and J by 3 bases, with 14 bases between the two germline ends. There are 14 residues in the CDR3. This clone appeared a few times. Its specificity is unknown. The PCR employed 60 Vbeta primers together with 13 Jbeta primers. Methods used by the authors: Counted up in a later analysis, unique TCR beta chains came to some 75 million, with around 11 million shared. Data came from immunoSEQ multiplex PCR; TCRdb stores just in-frame clones and leaves some out. V and J calls and clone size follow that table, whereas D and trimming were derived from the DNA. Here the sample spans 100,000 to 120,000 clones, about 79% being singletons.

The chain is built from TRBV7-9 and TRBJ1-2, with D maybe TRBD1 (5 bases). The clonotype comes from a woman between 18 and 29 years old in good health and CMV-seronegative. Sequenced material: PBMCs. The CDR3 protein is CASSPSGGDYGYTF. The CDR3 DNA sequence: TGTGCCAGCAGTCCCTCGGGAGGGGACTATGGCTACACCTTC.